The 11 T cell receptor beta chains presented below share a single source sample, sequenced in a study of blood T cell repertoires in COVID-19. Using immunoSEQ multiplex PCR, the repertoire was profiled, and TCRdb retains in-frame clones only, with some absent. The data show a few hundred thousand clones, 85% to 90% seen once. Source material: PBMCs or T cells enriched from blood (not recorded which). The receptors shown here come from a man aged 25-45 years who had recovered from COVID-19.

Points on this clone: An end of the junction differs from the germline gene, which may be a read error. V gene TRBV6-2 or TRBV6-3 combines with J gene TRBJ2-3, with 7 nucleotides matching TRBD1. Germline CDR1 MNHEY, CDR2 SVGEGT. The CDR3 loop spans 12 amino acids. CDR3: CASSYGQAMRHF. The CDR3, as DNA: TGTGCCAGCAGTTACGGACAGGCCATGAGGCATTTT.

The chain links TRBV4-3 to TRBJ1-2; D ambiguous. V lost 2 bases, J lost 0 bases, and 4 bases lay in between. The CDR3 spans 13 residues. Germline V CDR1 and CDR2: LGHNA, YSLEER. The CDR3 is CASSQTPNYGYTF. The CDR3 region has the DNA TGCGCCAGCAGCCAAACACCTAACTATGGCTACACCTTC.

This chain connects TRBV5-4 to TRBJ2-3; D is undetermined. The CDR3 is 13 residues long. V was pared by 3 bases and J by 0 bases, with 5 bases between. Germline CDR1 and CDR2: SGHNT and YYREEE (reference sequence). CDR3 sequence (DNA): TGTGCCAGCAGCTCCGGTAGCACAGATACGCAGTATTTT. Its protein product is CASSSGSTDTQYF.

The chain couples TRBV13 to TRBJ2-3, with D perhaps TRBD2 (6 bases). The CDR3 has 16 residues. Trimming cost V 7 bases and J 0 bases, with 17 bases left between them. The germline CDR1 and CDR2 sequences are PRHDT and FYEKMQ (reference sequence). The CDR3 bases are TGTGCCAGCAACGTGGGGAGGTTCGGCAGCACAGATACGCAGTATTTT. Translation gives CASNVGRFGSTDTQYF.

The V gene is TRBV30, the J gene TRBJ2-7; 12 positions agree with TRBD2. Germline CDR1 is GTSNPN and CDR2 is SVGIG (reference sequence). V dropped 2 bases and J dropped 5; count of bases not matched to a gene: 4. The length of the CDR3 is 14 residues. The CDR3 loop reads CAWSTSGRPNEQYF. The CDR3 DNA reads as TGTGCCTGGAGTACTAGCGGGAGGCCTAACGAGCAGTACTTC.

The chain uses TRBV7-9 and TRBJ1-2; D ambiguous. Trimming shortened V by 1 base and J by 0 bases, and 9 bases separated the two germline ends. There are 15 residues in the CDR3. CDR1 is SEHNR and CDR2 is FQNEAQ in the germline V gene (reference sequence). The CDR3 loop reads CASSLEAGTNYGYTF. Here the CDR3 DNA reads TGTGCCAGCAGCTTAGAGGCGGGAACTAACTATGGCTACACCTTC.

This chain connects TRBV5-1 to TRBJ1-2; weak D call: TRBD1 (5 bases). Per germline, CDR1 SGHRS and CDR2 YFSETQ. The CDR3 runs 14 residues. V lost 0 bases to trimming and J lost 6 bases, with 12 bases between them. Here the CDR3 DNA reads TGCGCCAGCAGCTTGGATACAGGCGGGGATGGCTACACCTTC. Translating it yields CASSLDTGGDGYTF. The whole variable domain, filled in from reference TRBV5-1 and TRBJ1-2, reads KAGVTQTPRYLIKTRGQQVTLSCSPISGHRSVSWYQQTPGQGLQFLFEYFSETQRNKGNFPGRFSGRQFSNSRSEMNVSTLELGDSALYLCASSLDTGGDGYTFGSGTRLTVV.

The gene calls are TRBV2 and TRBJ1-1; D is ambiguous. This CDR3 comprises 14 residues. CDR1 is SNHLY, CDR2 FYNNEI, per germline. Trimming cost V 1 base and J 1 base, with 7 bases left between them. CDR3: CASSEGSRNTEAFF. The CDR3 nucleotides read TGTGCCAGCAGTGAAGGGTCCAGGAACACTGAAGCTTTCTTT.

Notes on this clone: The junction differs from germline at one of its ends, possibly a read error. The chain has TRBV15 and TRBJ2-1; D is unclear. The CDR3 is made up of 13 amino acids. Per the germline V gene, CDR1 is LNHNV and CDR2 is YYDKDF (reference sequence). CDR3 residues: CATRSSFYNEQFF. The CDR3 nucleotides are TGTGCCACCCGCAGTTCTTTCTACAATGAGCAGTTCTTC.

The table lists this clone with a count of one. The rearrangement uses TRBV4-3 and TRBJ2-1; 16 positions agree with TRBD2. Germline V CDR1 and CDR2: LGHNA, YSLEER. The CDR3 spans 22 residues. V trimming: 0 bases; J trimming: 5 bases; junction bases outside the gene matches: 16. The CDR3 is CASSQDLFGTSGRALRHNEQFF. The CDR3 bases are TGCGCCAGCAGCCAAGATCTGTTCGGGACTAGCGGGAGGGCCTTACGTCACAATGAGCAGTTCTTC.

The chain links TRBV4-1 to TRBJ2-3, with 7 bases matching TRBD2. Trimming removed 4 bases from V and 5 bases from J; junction bases left unmatched: 6. The CDR3 runs 14 residues. Looked up from germline, CDR1 is MGHRA and CDR2 is YSYEKL. The CDR3 bases are TGCGCCAGCAGCCGGGGAGGGTTTGAAGATACGCAGTATTTT. Protein product: CASSRGGFEDTQYF.